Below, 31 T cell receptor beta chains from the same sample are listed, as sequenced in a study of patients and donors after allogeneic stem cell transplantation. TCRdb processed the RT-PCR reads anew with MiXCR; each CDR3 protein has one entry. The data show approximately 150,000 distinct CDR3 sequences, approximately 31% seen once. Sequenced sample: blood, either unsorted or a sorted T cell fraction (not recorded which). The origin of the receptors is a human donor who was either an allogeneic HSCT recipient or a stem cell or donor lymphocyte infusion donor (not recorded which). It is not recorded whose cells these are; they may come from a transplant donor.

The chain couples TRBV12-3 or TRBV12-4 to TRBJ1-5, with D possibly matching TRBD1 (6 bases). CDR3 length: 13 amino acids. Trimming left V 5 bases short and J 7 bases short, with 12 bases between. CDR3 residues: CASSPGGAQPQHF. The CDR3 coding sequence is TGTGCCAGCAGTCCTGGGGGGGCGCAGCCCCAGCATTTT.

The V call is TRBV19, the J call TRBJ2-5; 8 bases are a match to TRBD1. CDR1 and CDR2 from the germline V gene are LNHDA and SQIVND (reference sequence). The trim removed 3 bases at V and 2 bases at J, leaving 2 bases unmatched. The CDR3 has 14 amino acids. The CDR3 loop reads CASSIDRGQETQYF. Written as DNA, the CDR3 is TGTGCCAGTAGTATCGACAGGGGACAAGAGACCCAGTACTTC. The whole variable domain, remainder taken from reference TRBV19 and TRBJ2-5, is DGGITQSPKYLFRKEGQNVTLSCEQNLNHDAMYWYRQDPGQGLRLIYYSQIVNDFQKGDIAEGYSVSREKKESFPLTVTSAQKNPTAFYLCASSIDRGQETQYFGPGTRLLVL.

The CDR3 is CASRGPSGRYEQYF. The CDR3 DNA reads TGTGCCAGCAGGGGTCCTAGCGGGAGGTACGAGCAGTACTTC. The chain employs TRBV6-4 and TRBJ2-7; TRBD2 aligns across 11 bases. CDR3 length equals 14 residues. Germline V gives CDR1 MRHNA, CDR2 SNTAGT. Trimming removed 6 bases from V and 4 bases from J; junction bases left unmatched: 5.

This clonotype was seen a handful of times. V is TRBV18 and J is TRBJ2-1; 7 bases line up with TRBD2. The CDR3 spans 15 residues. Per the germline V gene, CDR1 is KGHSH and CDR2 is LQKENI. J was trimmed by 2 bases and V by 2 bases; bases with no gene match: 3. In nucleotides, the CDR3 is TGTGCCAGCTCACCAAGGAGCGGGACCTACAATGAGCAGTTCTTC. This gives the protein CASSPRSGTYNEQFF.

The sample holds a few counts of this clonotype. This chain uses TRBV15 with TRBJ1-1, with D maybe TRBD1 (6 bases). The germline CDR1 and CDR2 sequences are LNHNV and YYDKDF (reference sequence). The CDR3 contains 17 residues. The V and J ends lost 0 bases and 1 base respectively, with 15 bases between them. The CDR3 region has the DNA TGTGCCACCAGCAGAGATGGAACAGGGAAAAAGAACACTGAAGCTTTCTTT. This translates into CATSRDGTGKKNTEAFF.

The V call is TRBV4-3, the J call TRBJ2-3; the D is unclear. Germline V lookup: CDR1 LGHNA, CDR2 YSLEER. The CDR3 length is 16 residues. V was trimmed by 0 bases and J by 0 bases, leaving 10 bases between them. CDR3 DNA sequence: TGCGCCAGCAGCCAAGATGGAAGTTACAGCACAGATACGCAGTATTTT. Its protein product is CASSQDGSYSTDTQYF.

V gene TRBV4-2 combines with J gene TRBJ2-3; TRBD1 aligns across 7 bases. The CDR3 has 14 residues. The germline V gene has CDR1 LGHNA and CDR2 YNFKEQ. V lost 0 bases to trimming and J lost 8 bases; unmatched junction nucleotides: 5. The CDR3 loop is CASSQDQDRLTQYF. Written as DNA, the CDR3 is TGTGCCAGCAGCCAAGATCAGGACAGGCTTACGCAGTATTTT.

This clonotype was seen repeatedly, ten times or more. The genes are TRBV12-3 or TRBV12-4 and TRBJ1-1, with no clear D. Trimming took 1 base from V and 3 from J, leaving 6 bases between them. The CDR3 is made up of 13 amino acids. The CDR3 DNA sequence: TGTGCCAGCAGTTTAGACACCCACACTGAAGCTTTCTTT. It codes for CASSLDTHTEAFF.

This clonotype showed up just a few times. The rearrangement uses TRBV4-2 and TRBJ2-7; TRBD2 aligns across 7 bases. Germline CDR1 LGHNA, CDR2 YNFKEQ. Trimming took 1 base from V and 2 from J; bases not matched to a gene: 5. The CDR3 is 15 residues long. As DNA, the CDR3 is TGTGCCAGCAGCCAAGTAGGAGGGAGGGCCTACGAGCAGTACTTC. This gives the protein CASSQVGGRAYEQYF.

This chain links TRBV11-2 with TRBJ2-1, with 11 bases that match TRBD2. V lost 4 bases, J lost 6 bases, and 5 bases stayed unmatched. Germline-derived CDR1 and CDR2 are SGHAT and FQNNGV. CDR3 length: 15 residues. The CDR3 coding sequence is TGTGCCAGCAGCTCCGAGGGACTAGCGGTCAATGAGCAGTTCTTC. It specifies CASSSEGLAVNEQFF. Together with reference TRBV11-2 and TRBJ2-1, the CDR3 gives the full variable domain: EAGVAQSPRYKIIEKRQSVAFWCNPISGHATLYWYQQILGQGPKLLIQFQNNGVVDDSQLPKDRFSAERLKGVDSTLKIQPAKLEDSAVYLCASSSEGLAVNEQFFGPGTRLTVL.

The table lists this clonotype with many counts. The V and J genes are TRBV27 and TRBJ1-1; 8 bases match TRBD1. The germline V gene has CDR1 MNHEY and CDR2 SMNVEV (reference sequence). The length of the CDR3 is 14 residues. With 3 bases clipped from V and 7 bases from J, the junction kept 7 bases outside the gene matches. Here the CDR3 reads CASSFGQGLVEAFF. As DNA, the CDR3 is TGTGCCAGCAGTTTCGGACAGGGATTAGTTGAAGCTTTCTTT.

CDR3 amino acids: CASSQEWGSTDTQYF. The CDR3 DNA sequence: TGCGCCAGCAGCCAAGAATGGGGTTCTACAGATACGCAGTATTTT. The V and J genes are TRBV4-3 and TRBJ2-3, with D uncertain. Trimming stripped 0 bases from V and 3 bases from J, with 10 bases between. The CDR3 loop spans 15 amino acids. Per germline, CDR1 LGHNA and CDR2 YSLEER.

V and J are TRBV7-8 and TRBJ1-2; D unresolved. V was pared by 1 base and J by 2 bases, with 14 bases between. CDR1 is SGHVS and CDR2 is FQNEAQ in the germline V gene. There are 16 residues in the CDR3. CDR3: CASSLGLPQMNYGYTF. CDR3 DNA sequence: TGTGCCAGCAGCTTAGGGTTACCGCAGATGAACTATGGCTACACCTTC. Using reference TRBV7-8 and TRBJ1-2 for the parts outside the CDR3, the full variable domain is GAGVSQSPRYKVAKRGQDVALRCDPISGHVSLFWYQQALGQGPEFLTYFQNEAQLDKSGLPSDRFFAERPEGSVSTLKIQRTQQEDSAVYLCASSLGLPQMNYGYTFGSGTRLTVV.

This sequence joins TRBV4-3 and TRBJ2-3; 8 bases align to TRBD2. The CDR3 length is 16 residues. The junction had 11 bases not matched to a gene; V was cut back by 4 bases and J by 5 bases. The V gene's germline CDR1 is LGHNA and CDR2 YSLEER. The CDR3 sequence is CASSPLGSGIGDTQYF. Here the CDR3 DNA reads TGCGCCAGCAGCCCCCTCGGTAGCGGGATCGGAGATACGCAGTATTTT.

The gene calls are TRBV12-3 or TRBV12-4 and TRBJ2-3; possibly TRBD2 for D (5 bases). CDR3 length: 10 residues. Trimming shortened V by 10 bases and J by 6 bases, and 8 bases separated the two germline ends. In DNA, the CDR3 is TGTGCCACCTGGAGGGATACGCAGTATTTT. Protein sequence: CATWRDTQYF.

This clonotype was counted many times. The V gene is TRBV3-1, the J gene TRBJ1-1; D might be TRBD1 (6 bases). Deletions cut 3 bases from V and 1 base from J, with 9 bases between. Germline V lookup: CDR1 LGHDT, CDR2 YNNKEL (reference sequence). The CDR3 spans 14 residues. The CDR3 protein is CASSQLQGNTEAFF. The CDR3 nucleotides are TGTGCCAGCAGCCAGTTACAGGGGAACACTGAAGCTTTCTTT.

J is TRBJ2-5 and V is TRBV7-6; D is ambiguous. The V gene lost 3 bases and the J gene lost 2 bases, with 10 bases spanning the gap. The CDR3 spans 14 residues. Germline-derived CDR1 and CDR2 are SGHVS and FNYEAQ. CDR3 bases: TGTGCCAGCAGCTTCTCTGAATTACAAGAGACCCAGTACTTC. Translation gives CASSFSELQETQYF.

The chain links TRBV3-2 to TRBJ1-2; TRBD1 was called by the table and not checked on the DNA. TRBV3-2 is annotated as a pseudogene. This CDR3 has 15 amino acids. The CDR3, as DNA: TGTGCCAGCAGCCAATCCCGAAAGGGGCAGCGTGGCTACACCTTC. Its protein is CASSQSRKGQRGYTF.

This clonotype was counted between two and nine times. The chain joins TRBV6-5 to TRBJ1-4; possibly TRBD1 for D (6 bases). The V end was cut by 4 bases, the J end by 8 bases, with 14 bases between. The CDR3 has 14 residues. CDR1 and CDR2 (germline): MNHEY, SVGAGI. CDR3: CASSFLQGAEKLFF. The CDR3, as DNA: TGTGCCAGCAGTTTTTTACAGGGAGCCGAAAAACTGTTTTTT.

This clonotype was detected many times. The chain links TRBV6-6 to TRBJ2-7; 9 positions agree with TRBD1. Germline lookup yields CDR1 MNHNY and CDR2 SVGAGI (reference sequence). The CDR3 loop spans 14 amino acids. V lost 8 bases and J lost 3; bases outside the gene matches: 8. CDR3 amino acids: CASGGTGRGYEQYF. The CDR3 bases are TGTGCCAGCGGGGGGACAGGGCGAGGCTACGAGCAGTACTTC.

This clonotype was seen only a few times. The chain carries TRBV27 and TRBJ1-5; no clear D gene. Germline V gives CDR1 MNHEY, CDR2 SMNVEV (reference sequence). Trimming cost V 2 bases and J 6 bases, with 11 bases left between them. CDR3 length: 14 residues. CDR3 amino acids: CASSLAGERQPQHF. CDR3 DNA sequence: TGTGCCAGCAGTTTAGCCGGGGAGCGTCAGCCCCAGCATTTT.

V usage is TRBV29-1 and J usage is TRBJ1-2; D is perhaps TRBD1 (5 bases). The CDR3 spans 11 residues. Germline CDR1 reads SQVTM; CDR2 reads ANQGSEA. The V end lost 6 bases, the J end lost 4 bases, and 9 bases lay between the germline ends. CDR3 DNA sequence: TGCAGCGTGGGAAGGGGCTATGGCTACACCTTC. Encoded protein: CSVGRGYGYTF.

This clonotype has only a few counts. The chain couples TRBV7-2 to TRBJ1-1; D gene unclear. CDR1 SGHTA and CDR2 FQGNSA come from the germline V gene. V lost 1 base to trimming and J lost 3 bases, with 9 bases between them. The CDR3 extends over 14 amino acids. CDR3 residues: CASSLVGSDTEAFF. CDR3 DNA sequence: TGTGCCAGCAGCTTAGTCGGCAGCGACACTGAAGCTTTCTTT.

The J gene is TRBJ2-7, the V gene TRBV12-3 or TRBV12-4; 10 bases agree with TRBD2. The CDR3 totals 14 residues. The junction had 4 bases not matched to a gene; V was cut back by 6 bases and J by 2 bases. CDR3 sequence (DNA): TGTGCCAGCAGGCTAGCGGGGGCAACCTACGAGCAGTACTTC. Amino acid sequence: CASRLAGATYEQYF.

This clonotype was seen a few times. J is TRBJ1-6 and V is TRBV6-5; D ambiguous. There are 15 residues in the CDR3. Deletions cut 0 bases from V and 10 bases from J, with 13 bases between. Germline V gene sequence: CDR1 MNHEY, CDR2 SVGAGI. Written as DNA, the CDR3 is TGTGCCAGCAGTTACTCAGAAGGGATTTGGTCACCCCTCCACTTT. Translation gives CASSYSEGIWSPLHF.

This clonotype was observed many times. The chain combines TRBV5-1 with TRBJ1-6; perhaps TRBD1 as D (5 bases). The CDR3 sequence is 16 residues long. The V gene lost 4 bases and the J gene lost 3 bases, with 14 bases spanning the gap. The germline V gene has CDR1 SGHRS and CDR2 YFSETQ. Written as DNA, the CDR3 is TGCGCCAGCAGCACCGAACCGGGACTCTATAATTCACCCCTCCACTTT. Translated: CASSTEPGLYNSPLHF. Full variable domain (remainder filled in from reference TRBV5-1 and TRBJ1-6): KAGVTQTPRYLIKTRGQQVTLSCSPISGHRSVSWYQQTPGQGLQFLFEYFSETQRNKGNFPGRFSGRQFSNSRSEMNVSTLELGDSALYLCASSTEPGLYNSPLHFGNGTRLTVT.

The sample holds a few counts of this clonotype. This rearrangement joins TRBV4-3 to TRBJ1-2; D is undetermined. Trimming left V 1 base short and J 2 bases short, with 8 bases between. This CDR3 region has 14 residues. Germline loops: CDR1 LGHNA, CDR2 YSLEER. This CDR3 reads CASSQASFNYGYTF. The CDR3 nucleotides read TGCGCCAGCAGCCAAGCGAGTTTCAACTATGGCTACACCTTC.

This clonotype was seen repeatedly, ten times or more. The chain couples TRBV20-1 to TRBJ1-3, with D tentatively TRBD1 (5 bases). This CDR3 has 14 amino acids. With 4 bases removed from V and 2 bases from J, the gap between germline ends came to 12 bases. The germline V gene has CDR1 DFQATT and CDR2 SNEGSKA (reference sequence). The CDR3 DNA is TGCAGTGCTATGACAGCTCTTCCTGGAAACACCATATATTTT. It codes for CSAMTALPGNTIYF.

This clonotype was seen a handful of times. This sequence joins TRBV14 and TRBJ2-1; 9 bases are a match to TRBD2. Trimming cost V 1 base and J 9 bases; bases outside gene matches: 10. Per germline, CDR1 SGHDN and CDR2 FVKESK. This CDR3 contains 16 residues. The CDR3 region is CASSQVSASGKGEQFF. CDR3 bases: TGTGCCAGCAGCCAAGTAAGCGCTAGCGGGAAGGGTGAGCAGTTCTTC.

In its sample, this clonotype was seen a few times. The CDR3 spells CASRSDRDTEAFF. The CDR3 DNA sequence: TGTGCCAGCAGATCGGACAGGGACACTGAAGCTTTCTTT. The genes are TRBV7-2 and TRBJ1-1, with 8 bases matching TRBD1. V shed 6 bases and J 3 bases; nucleotides not matched to a gene: 3. In germline, CDR1 is SGHTA, CDR2 FQGNSA. The CDR3 spans 13 residues.

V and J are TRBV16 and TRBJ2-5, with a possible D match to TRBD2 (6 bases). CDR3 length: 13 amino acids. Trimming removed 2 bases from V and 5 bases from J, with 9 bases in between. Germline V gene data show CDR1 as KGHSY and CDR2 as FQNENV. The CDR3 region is CASSQRLVETQYF. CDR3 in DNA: TGTGCCAGCAGCCAAAGACTAGTGGAGACCCAGTACTTC.